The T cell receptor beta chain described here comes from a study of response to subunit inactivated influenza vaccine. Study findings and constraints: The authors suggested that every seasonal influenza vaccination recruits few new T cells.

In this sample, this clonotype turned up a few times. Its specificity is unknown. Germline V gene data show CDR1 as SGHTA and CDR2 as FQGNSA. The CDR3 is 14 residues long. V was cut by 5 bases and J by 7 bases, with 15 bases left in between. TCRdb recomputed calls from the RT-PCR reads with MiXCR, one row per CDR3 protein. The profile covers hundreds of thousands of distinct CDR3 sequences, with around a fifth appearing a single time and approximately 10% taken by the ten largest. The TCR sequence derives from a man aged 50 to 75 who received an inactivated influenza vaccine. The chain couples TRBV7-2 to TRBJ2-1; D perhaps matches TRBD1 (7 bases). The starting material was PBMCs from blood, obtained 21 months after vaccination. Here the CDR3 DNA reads TGTGCCAGCAGCCCAGGGGGACTTGGAAATGAGCAGTTCTTC. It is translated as CASSPGGLGNEQFF.